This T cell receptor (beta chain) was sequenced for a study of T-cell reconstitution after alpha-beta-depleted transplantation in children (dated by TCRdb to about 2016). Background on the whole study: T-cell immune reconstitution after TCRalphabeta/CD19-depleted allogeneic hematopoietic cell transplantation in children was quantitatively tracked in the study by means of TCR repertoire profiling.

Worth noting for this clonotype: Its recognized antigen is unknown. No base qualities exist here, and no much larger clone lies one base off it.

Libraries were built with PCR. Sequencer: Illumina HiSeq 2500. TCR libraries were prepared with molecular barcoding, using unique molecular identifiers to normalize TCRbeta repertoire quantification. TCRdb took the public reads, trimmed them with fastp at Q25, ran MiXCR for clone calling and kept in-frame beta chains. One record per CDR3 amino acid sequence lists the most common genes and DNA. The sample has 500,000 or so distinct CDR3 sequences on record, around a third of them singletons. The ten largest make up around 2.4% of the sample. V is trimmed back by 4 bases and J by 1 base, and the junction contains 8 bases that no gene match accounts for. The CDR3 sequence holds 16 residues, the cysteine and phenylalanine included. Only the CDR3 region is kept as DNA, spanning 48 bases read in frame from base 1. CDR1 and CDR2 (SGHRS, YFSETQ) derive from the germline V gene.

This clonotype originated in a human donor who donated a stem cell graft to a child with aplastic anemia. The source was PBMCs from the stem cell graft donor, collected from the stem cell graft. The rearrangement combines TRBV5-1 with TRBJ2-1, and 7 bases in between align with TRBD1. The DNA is TGCGCCAGCAGCCTCGACTCGGGACAGTCCTACAATGAGCAGTTCTTC. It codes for CASSLDSGQSYNEQFF.